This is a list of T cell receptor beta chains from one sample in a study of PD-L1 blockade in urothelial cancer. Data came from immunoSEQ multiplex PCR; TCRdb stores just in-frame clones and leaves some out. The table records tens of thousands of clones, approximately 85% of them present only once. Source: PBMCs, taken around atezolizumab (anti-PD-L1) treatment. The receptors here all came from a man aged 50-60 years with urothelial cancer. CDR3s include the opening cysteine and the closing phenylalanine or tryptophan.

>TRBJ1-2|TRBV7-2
CASSSQVGQHYGYTF
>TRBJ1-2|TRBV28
CASSLSSRTGHGYTF
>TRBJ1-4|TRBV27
CASSLSIPGATNEKLFF
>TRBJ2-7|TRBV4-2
CASSQVRDSYEQYF
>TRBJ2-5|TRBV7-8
CASSPNRTSPGTQYF
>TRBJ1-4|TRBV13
CASSPSRPTNEKLFF
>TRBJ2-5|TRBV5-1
CASGPEGQKETQYF
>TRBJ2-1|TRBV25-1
CASSEFKGRNEQFF
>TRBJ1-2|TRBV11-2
CASSPDRGRGYTF
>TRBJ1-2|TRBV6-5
CASSYQGRDGYTF
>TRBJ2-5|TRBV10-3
CATSGGLGETQYF
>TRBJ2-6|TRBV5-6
CASSSYRLAAPSGANVLTF
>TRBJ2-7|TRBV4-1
CASSQPGVGVGDEQYF
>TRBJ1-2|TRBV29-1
CSVEDHRGGQGVNYGYTF
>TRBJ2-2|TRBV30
CAWGTGTGELFF